This T cell receptor (beta chain) was found in a study of T cells in narcolepsy. Study at large: Donors had narcolepsy type 1 or type 2, or were healthy controls. Study-wide points: Autoreactive HCRT-specific and TRIB2-specific clonotypes were marked in same-patient CSF-versus-blood CD4+ comparisons. Healthy controls reportedly lacked the autoreactive clonotypes serially found in patients' blood.

Clones were sequenced by immunoSEQ multiplex PCR, and TCRdb holds only the in-frame ones, with some missing. Found here are some 29,000 clones, approximately 87% of them singletons; the top ten hold around 0.92%. A word on this clone: Its cognate antigen is unknown.

V was trimmed by 4 bases and J by 1 base, leaving 8 bases between them. This CDR3 has 13 residues. Germline V lookup: CDR1 MNHNY, CDR2 SVGAGI (reference sequence). The sequence derives from a human donor in good health. Sequenced input: memory (CD45RA-) CD4+ T cells from blood. V and J are TRBV6-6 and TRBJ2-7; no definite D call. This chain's CDR3 is CASSSRSSYEQYF. Written as DNA, the CDR3 is TGTGCCAGCAGTTCCAGGTCGTCCTACGAGCAGTACTTC.